The 21 T cell receptor beta chains below all came from one sample that was sequenced in a study of T cells expressing NK-cell markers. TCRdb reprocessed the 5' RACE reads and stores each CDR3 protein as one record, lacking DNA. This sample's table has 150,000 to 200,000 distinct CDR3 sequences. Sequencing was done on a sample of blood T cells: a sorted CD56 or NKG2C T cell subset, CD4+ or CD8+ T cells, or bulk PBMC T cells (not recorded which). The receptors derive from a woman aged 18-70 years in good health.

The chain carries TRBV28 and TRBJ1-2; TCRdb lists TRBD1, though no DNA is available to test this call. The CDR3 has 13 amino acids. Germline CDR1 MDHEN, CDR2 SYDVKM. Here the CDR3 reads CATLGRGSYGYTF.

This chain joins TRBV28 and TRBJ2-7; the D gene TCRdb calls, TRBD1, cannot be checked with no DNA. Per germline, CDR1 MDHEN and CDR2 SYDVKM. The length of the CDR3 is 16 residues. The CDR3 loop is CASSSQGGGGSYEQYF.

The gene calls are TRBV5-1 and TRBJ2-3; TCRdb's assignment of TRBD2 cannot be checked, as there is no DNA. The germline V gene encodes CDR1 SGHRS and CDR2 YFSETQ. This CDR3 region has 15 residues. This CDR3 reads CASSLDPSASDTQYF. Using reference TRBV5-1 and TRBJ2-3 for the parts outside the CDR3, the full variable domain is KAGVTQTPRYLIKTRGQQVTLSCSPISGHRSVSWYQQTPGQGLQFLFEYFSETQRNKGNFPGRFSGRQFSNSRSEMNVSTLELGDSALYLCASSLDPSASDTQYFGPGTRLTVL.

The chain links TRBV9 to TRBJ2-2; TCRdb indicates TRBD2, and absent DNA this call remains unverified. Germline V gives CDR1 SGDLS, CDR2 YYNGEE. The length of the CDR3 is 15 residues. CDR3 loop: CASRPGTPNTGELFF.

The rearrangement links TRBV3-1 to TRBJ1-1; the D call from TCRdb, TRBD1, cannot be confirmed without DNA. This CDR3 spans 15 amino acids. CDR1 is LGHDT, CDR2 YNNKEL, per germline (reference sequence). CDR3 protein: CASSQQGRGHTEAFF.

This rearrangement joins TRBV7-9 to TRBJ2-5; TCRdb gives TRBD2 as the D gene, but with no DNA this cannot be confirmed. Per germline, CDR1 SEHNR and CDR2 FQNEAQ (reference sequence). The CDR3 totals 13 residues. The CDR3 is CASSFRGGETQYF.

This chain uses TRBV11-2 with TRBJ2-7. CDR3 size: 16 residues. Germline lookup yields CDR1 SGHAT and CDR2 FQNNGV. The CDR3 spells CASSLLGIGDPYEQYF.

This chain uses TRBV20-1 with TRBJ2-3. Germline V gene lookup returns CDR1 DFQATT and CDR2 SNEGSKA (reference sequence). The CDR3 sequence is 15 residues long. Here the CDR3 reads CSARGTSTSTDTQYF.

This chain links TRBV11-2 with TRBJ2-7; the D call from TCRdb, TRBD1, cannot be confirmed without DNA. The CDR3 spans 16 residues. Germline V gives CDR1 SGHAT, CDR2 FQNNGV. CDR3 protein: CASSPRRGTGNYEQYF.

The J gene is TRBJ2-1, the V gene TRBV10-2; the TCRdb D gene call, TRBD1, has no DNA to confirm it. Looked up from germline, CDR1 is WSHSY and CDR2 is SAAADI. This CDR3 comprises 13 residues. CDR3 residues: CASRRDHYNEQFF.

V gene TRBV5-5 combines with J gene TRBJ2-7; absent DNA, TCRdb's TRBD1 call cannot be checked. Per germline, CDR1 SGHKS and CDR2 YYEKEE (reference sequence). This CDR3 comprises 14 residues. The CDR3 spells CASSTGQGGYEQYF.

This sequence joins TRBV7-8 and TRBJ2-7; TCRdb calls TRBD1, which cannot be checked without DNA. There are 11 residues in the CDR3. Germline assignment: CDR1 SGHVS and CDR2 FQNEAQ. CDR3 in amino acids: CASSQVGRQYF.

The gene calls are TRBV2 and TRBJ2-1; the TCRdb call, TRBD2, lacks DNA for checking. The V gene's germline CDR1 is SNHLY and CDR2 FYNNEI. This CDR3 has 19 amino acids. The CDR3 reads CASSELGLAGKGSYNEQFF.

The V call is TRBV2, the J call TRBJ2-1; TCRdb selects TRBD2, and the lack of DNA leaves this call unchecked. CDR3 length: 16 amino acids. CDR1 SNHLY and CDR2 FYNNEI come from the germline V gene. CDR3 sequence: CASSDWTRGENAEQFF.

The chain recombines TRBV18 with TRBJ1-1. The CDR3 is 12 residues long. The V gene's germline CDR1 is KGHSH and CDR2 LQKENI. The CDR3: CASTSMNTEAFF.

V gene TRBV9 combines with J gene TRBJ2-1; there is no DNA to check the TCRdb D call of TRBD2. Germline V lookup: CDR1 SGDLS, CDR2 YYNGEE. The CDR3 loop spans 15 amino acids. CDR3 region: CASSVGGLAGNEQFF.

The chain joins TRBV25-1 to TRBJ2-2; absent DNA, TCRdb's TRBD1 call cannot be checked. Germline V lookup: CDR1 MGHDK, CDR2 SYGVNS. The CDR3 covers 15 residues. The CDR3 here is CASSDWTRNTGELFF.

J is TRBJ2-3 and V is TRBV6-1; TCRdb reports TRBD1, a call that lacks DNA to check it against. This CDR3 region has 16 residues. From germline, CDR1 is MNHNS and CDR2 SASEGT. The CDR3 loop is CASSDKAVPSTDTQYF.

The genes are TRBV20-1 and TRBJ2-5. Per the germline V gene, CDR1 is DFQATT and CDR2 is SNEGSKA (reference sequence). The CDR3 length is 14 residues. The CDR3 here is CSAAFRGDIETQYF.

This CDR3 reads CASRSLQGNTEAFF. The chain recombines TRBV12-3 or TRBV12-4 with TRBJ1-1; there is no DNA to check the TCRdb D call of TRBD1. This CDR3 is built from 14 residues.

The genes are TRBV12-3 or TRBV12-4 and TRBJ1-4. There are 13 residues in the CDR3. The CDR3 here is CASSQKSSEKLFF.